These 18 T cell receptor beta chains share one sample of origin, sequenced in a study of identifying expanded T cells in peripheral blood. The method was immunoSEQ multiplex PCR; TCRdb's version includes in-frame clones alone and lacks a portion of them. The sample shows some 78,000 clones, 80% to 90% of them seen only once. The material sequenced was blood. These receptors came from a person between 18 and 75 years old in good health.

This clone was seen only once. The chain carries TRBV5-8 and TRBJ2-3; no definite D call. The CDR3 extends over 14 amino acids. The germline gives CDR1 SGHTS, CDR2 YDEGEE. The V end lost 0 bases, the J end lost 6 bases, and 11 bases lay between the germline ends. CDR3 protein: CASSLGQAVDTQYF. In nucleotides, the CDR3 is TGTGCCAGCAGCTTGGGGCAGGCGGTGGATACGCAGTATTTT.

This chain joins TRBV28 and TRBJ2-1, with 8 bases that match TRBD2. V lost 3 bases, J lost 6 bases, and 10 bases stayed unmatched. Germline assignment: CDR1 MDHEN and CDR2 SYDVKM. The CDR3 has 16 amino acids. CDR3: CASSFSLILAGNEQFF. For the CDR3, the DNA is TGTGCCAGCAGTTTTTCCCTTATTCTAGCGGGCAATGAGCAGTTCTTC. The entire variable domain, with the rest obtained from reference TRBV28 and TRBJ2-1, is as follows: DVKVTQSSRYLVKRTGEKVFLECVQDMDHENMFWYRQDPGLGLRLIYFSYDVKMKEKGDIPEGYSVSREKKERFSLILESASTNQTSMYLCASSFSLILAGNEQFFGPGTRLTVL.

The chain couples TRBV5-1 to TRBJ1-1; TRBD1 agrees at 7 bases. With 4 bases clipped from V and 1 base from J, the junction kept 1 base outside the gene matches. The germline gives CDR1 SGHRS, CDR2 YFSETQ. The CDR3 covers 13 residues. The CDR3 here is CASSGTANTEAFF. The CDR3 nucleotides are TGCGCCAGCAGCGGGACAGCGAACACTGAAGCTTTCTTT.

The chain recombines TRBV5-6 with TRBJ2-3; 9 positions match TRBD2. Germline lookup yields CDR1 SGHDT and CDR2 YYEEEE. This CDR3 has 18 residues. Trimming took 4 bases from V and 1 from J; bases not matched to a gene: 13. Here the CDR3 reads CASSTPSRREGGTDTQYF. DNA of the CDR3: TGTGCCAGCAGCACACCCTCCCGGCGGGAGGGTGGCACAGATACGCAGTATTTT.

The chain joins TRBV5-1 to TRBJ2-1; D not certain. V lost 4 bases to trimming and J lost 4 bases, with 6 bases between them. The length of the CDR3 is 12 residues. Germline-derived CDR1 and CDR2 are SGHRS and YFSETQ. CDR3 coding DNA: TGCGCCAGCAGCCTCTCTTACAATGAGCAGTTCTTC. Translating it yields CASSLSYNEQFF.

This rearrangement joins TRBV7-2 to TRBJ1-1; D remains ambiguous. The V gene lost 5 bases and the J gene lost 7 bases, with 14 bases spanning the gap. The CDR3 sequence is 13 residues long. The V gene's germline CDR1 is SGHTA and CDR2 FQGNSA. CDR3 sequence (DNA): TGTGCCAGCAGCCTAGGACCTAGGAATGAAGCTTTCTTT. Translation gives CASSLGPRNEAFF.

This rearrangement joins TRBV30 to TRBJ1-4, with D maybe TRBD1 (5 bases). V lost 4 bases and J lost 5, with 14 bases in between. Germline V lookup: CDR1 GTSNPN, CDR2 SVGIG (reference sequence). The CDR3 spans 14 residues. The CDR3 DNA reads as TGTGCCTGGACCCCGGGGGGGTCGAATGAAAAACTGTTTTTT. This codes for CAWTPGGSNEKLFF.

The chain recombines TRBV28 with TRBJ2-5; 15 bases match TRBD2. CDR1 and CDR2 from the germline V gene are MDHEN and SYDVKM. J gave up 5 bases and V 8 bases, and 15 bases lay outside the gene matches. The CDR3 runs 18 residues. The CDR3 protein is CASRHPGLAGGLWETQYF. The CDR3 bases are TGTGCCAGCCGCCACCCTGGACTAGCGGGAGGGTTATGGGAGACCCAGTACTTC.

This chain connects TRBV7-2 to TRBJ2-7; D possibly corresponds to TRBD1 (6 bases). The germline V and J ends were trimmed by 3 bases and 1 base, with 13 bases remaining between them. Germline V gene lookup returns CDR1 SGHTA and CDR2 FQGNSA. There are 15 residues in the CDR3. The CDR3 nucleotides read TGTGCCAGCAGCTTTAACAGGGATTGGTCCTACGAGCAGTACTTC. This gives the protein CASSFNRDWSYEQYF.

The chain uses TRBV9 and TRBJ1-1; D is uncertain. Germline CDR1 and CDR2: SGDLS and YYNGEE. The CDR3 covers 12 residues. V lost 3 bases and J lost 1, with 4 bases in between. CDR3 amino acids: CASSAGNTEAFF. CDR3 DNA: TGTGCCAGCAGCGCGGGGAACACTGAAGCTTTCTTT.

The chain combines TRBV4-3 with TRBJ1-5, with 7 bases that match TRBD1. V was pared by 0 bases and J by 5 bases, with 10 bases of the junction left unmatched. The CDR3 is 17 residues long. Germline V gene data show CDR1 as LGHNA and CDR2 as YSLEER. CDR3 bases: TGCGCCAGCAGCCAAGATCGGAGGACAGGAGGGGATCAGCCCCAGCATTTT. Its protein is CASSQDRRTGGDQPQHF.

This chain joins TRBV27 and TRBJ2-5, with D tentatively TRBD2 (6 bases). Trimming removed 2 bases from V and 1 base from J, with 11 bases in between. CDR1 is MNHEY, CDR2 SMNVEV, per germline (reference sequence). The CDR3 runs to 15 residues. The CDR3 here is CASSLSGGIQETQYF. The CDR3 region has the DNA TGTGCCAGCAGTTTAAGTGGCGGGATCCAAGAGACCCAGTACTTC.

The chain has TRBV7-9 and TRBJ2-7, with D maybe TRBD2 (5 bases). Germline lookup yields CDR1 SEHNR and CDR2 FQNEAQ (reference sequence). The CDR3 loop spans 12 amino acids. V dropped 5 bases and J dropped 3 bases, with 8 bases sitting between them. The CDR3 nucleotides read TGTGCCAGCAGCCCGGGGTTCTACGAGCAGTACTTC. As protein: CASSPGFYEQYF. The full variable domain, in which reference TRBV7-9 and TRBJ2-7 provide the parts outside the CDR3, is DTGVSQNPRHKITKRGQNVTFRCDPISEHNRLYWYRQTLGQGPEFLTYFQNEAQLEKSRLLSDRFSAERPKGSFSTLEIQRTEQGDSAMYLCASSPGFYEQYFGPGTRLTVT.

The chain uses TRBV9 and TRBJ2-5; weak D call: TRBD1 (6 bases). The J call is in doubt because the DNA end fits TRBJ2-7 better. Germline V gives CDR1 SGDLS, CDR2 YYNGEE. The length of the CDR3 is 14 residues. CDR3 DNA sequence: TGTGCCAGCAGCGTAGGGACAGTCCCCTACGAGCAGTACTTC. It translates to CASSVGTVPYEQYF.

This chain uses TRBV5-1 with TRBJ1-4, with 8 bases that match TRBD1. The CDR3 sequence is 19 residues long. Germline CDR1 and CDR2: SGHRS and YFSETQ. The V gene end was trimmed by 9 bases and the J gene end by 0 bases; junction bases not matched to a gene: 19. CDR3 loop: CAIRRTRGPEGPTNEKLFF. The CDR3, as DNA: TGCGCCATCAGACGGACCAGGGGGCCCGAAGGCCCAACTAATGAAAAACTGTTTTTT. Drawing the rest from reference TRBV5-1 and TRBJ1-4, the complete variable domain is KAGVTQTPRYLIKTRGQQVTLSCSPISGHRSVSWYQQTPGQGLQFLFEYFSETQRNKGNFPGRFSGRQFSNSRSEMNVSTLELGDSALYLCAIRRTRGPEGPTNEKLFFGSGTQLSVL.

The chain links TRBV28 to TRBJ2-7; TRBD2 matches 7 bases. Germline CDR1 MDHEN, CDR2 SYDVKM. The CDR3 is 16 residues long. With 6 bases clipped from V and 2 bases from J, the junction kept 13 bases outside the gene matches. This chain's CDR3 is CASSPLNAGATYEQYF. CDR3 nucleotide sequence: TGTGCCAGCAGCCCGCTTAATGCGGGAGCGACCTACGAGCAGTACTTC.

The chain has TRBV18 and TRBJ2-1; TRBD2 matches at 9 bases. V shed 3 bases and J 7 bases; nucleotides not matched to a gene: 16. The CDR3 totals 18 residues. The germline CDR1 and CDR2 sequences are KGHSH and LQKENI. CDR3 loop: CASSPVSSGSSGENEQFF. CDR3 in DNA: TGTGCCAGCTCACCGGTCAGTAGCGGGAGCTCGGGAGAAAATGAGCAGTTCTTC.

The chain is built from TRBV29-1 and TRBJ1-5, with TRBD1 identical over 8 bases. Germline-derived CDR1 and CDR2 are SQVTM and ANQGSEA. CDR3 length: 15 residues. V dropped 3 bases and J dropped 6; count of bases not matched to a gene: 10. In nucleotides, the CDR3 is TGCAGCGTTGAGGGGGCAGGGGGCAGCGGTCAGCCCCAGCATTTT. This translates into CSVEGAGGSGQPQHF.